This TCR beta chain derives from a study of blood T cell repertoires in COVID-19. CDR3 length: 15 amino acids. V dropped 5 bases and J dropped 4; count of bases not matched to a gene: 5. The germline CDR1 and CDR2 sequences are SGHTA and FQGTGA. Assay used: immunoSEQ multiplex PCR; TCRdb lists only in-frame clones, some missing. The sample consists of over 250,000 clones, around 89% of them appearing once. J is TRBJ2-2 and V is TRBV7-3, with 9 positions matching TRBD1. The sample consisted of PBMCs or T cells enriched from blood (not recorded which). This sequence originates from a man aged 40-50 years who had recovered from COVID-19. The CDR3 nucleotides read TGTGCCAGCAGCCTGGACAGGGGAGGCACCGGGGAGCTGTTTTTT. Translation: CASSLDRGGTGELFF.